The sequence of this TCR beta chain was determined in a study of shared clonotypes between healthy human individuals. With 2 bases clipped from V and 2 bases from J, the junction kept 7 bases outside the gene matches. The CDR3 spans 16 residues. Germline V CDR1 and CDR2: MGHDK, SYGVNS. Remarks on this clone: The antigen is unknown.

Broader study findings: Lower generation probabilities were found for non-shared clonotypes than for those shared by all four donors. A few donors shared approximately 5% of their naive CD4 clonotypes.

At deep level, the assay was performed. Replicate sorted-subset PCRs were loaded with approximately 200 ng DNA, about 30,000 T cell genomes. The table came from immunoSEQ multiplex PCR; TCRdb's copy has only in-frame clones and leaves some out. The sample comprises 2 million to 2.5 million clones, 90% to 96% of which are singletons, and more than 0.1% rests with the top ten. This clonotype originated in a man aged 18 to 35 in good health. This chain connects TRBV25-1 to TRBJ2-5; 8 bases match TRBD2. Sequenced input: naive CD4+ T cells sorted from blood. This sample's subset: CD45RA+ positively selected. CDR3 loop: CASSEGLLAEQETQYF. Written as DNA, the CDR3 is TGTGCCAGCAGTGAAGGGTTACTAGCGGAACAAGAGACCCAGTACTTC.